Below, 27 T cell receptor beta chains from the same sample are listed, as sequenced in a study of blood T cells in healthy people across ages. A second PCR, run for roughly 7 to 11 cycles, used a sample-barcoded 5' primer plus a J-beta primer mix. Via MiXCR, TCRdb re-called the 5' RACE reads, giving one row per CDR3 protein. This sample has some 1.6 million distinct CDR3 sequences; roughly 32% occur once, and the top ten carry about 10%. The sequencing sample was made of blood. Receptors originate from a woman in her thirties in good health.

In its sample, this clonotype was seen a few times. This chain uses TRBV14 with TRBJ1-2; 10 bases align to TRBD1. The CDR3 is 16 amino acids. V trimming: 4 bases; J trimming: 2 bases; junction bases outside the gene matches: 7. Germline V lookup: CDR1 SGHDN, CDR2 FVKESK. CDR3 sequence: CASSPTPGQGNYGYTF. DNA of the CDR3: TGTGCCAGCAGCCCGACACCGGGACAGGGGAACTATGGCTACACCTTC.

This clonotype was picked up a small number of times. This chain uses TRBV20-1 with TRBJ2-1, with a weak D call TRBD2 (6 bases). CDR3 length: 14 amino acids. The ends were cut back, 1 base at V and 2 bases at J, with 9 bases in the middle. The germline V gene encodes CDR1 DFQATT and CDR2 SNEGSKA (reference sequence). The CDR3 nucleotides read TGCAGTGCTAGAGTAGCGGAGACCTACAATGAGCAGTTCTTC. It yields the protein CSARVAETYNEQFF.

This clonotype was observed a handful of times. V usage is TRBV27 and J usage is TRBJ1-2; 7 bases match TRBD1. Germline V gene sequence: CDR1 MNHEY, CDR2 SMNVEV (reference sequence). Unmatched junction bases numbered 11, after V lost 5 bases and J lost 8 bases. This CDR3 comprises 14 residues. CDR3 sequence reads: CASSRYSGGDGYTF. The CDR3 bases are TGTGCCAGCAGTCGTTATTCAGGGGGAGACGGCTACACCTTC.

The table lists this clonotype with a few counts. V and J are TRBV9 and TRBJ2-7; the D gene is possibly TRBD2 (5 bases). This CDR3 spans 15 amino acids. The V gene lost 0 bases and the J gene lost 2 bases, with 12 bases spanning the gap. Germline V gives CDR1 SGDLS, CDR2 YYNGEE. DNA of the CDR3: TGTGCCAGCAGCGTAGGGGGAGTGGGCCCCTACGAGCAGTACTTC. Translated, it gives CASSVGGVGPYEQYF.

The table lists this clonotype with a few counts. The chain uses TRBV20-1 and TRBJ1-2, with 9 bases identical to TRBD1. The junction had 14 bases not matched to a gene; V was cut back by 4 bases and J by 2 bases. The CDR3 is 17 residues long. Germline CDR1 and CDR2: DFQATT and SNEGSKA (reference sequence). CDR3 sequence: CSATYPAPGTGNYGYTF. Written as DNA, the CDR3 is TGCAGTGCTACGTACCCGGCGCCCGGGACAGGGAACTATGGCTACACCTTC.

The J gene is TRBJ2-7, the V gene TRBV20-1; tentatively, D is TRBD2 (5 bases). Trimming removed 3 bases at V and 2 bases at J, with 17 bases between. Per germline, CDR1 DFQATT and CDR2 SNEGSKA (reference sequence). The CDR3 has 15 residues. The CDR3 DNA follows: TGCAGTGCTAGGGACTTGGTGAGGGAAGCCTACGAGCAGTACTTC. This translates into CSARDLVREAYEQYF.

V usage is TRBV30 and J usage is TRBJ1-4; 7 positions agree with TRBD1. Germline lookup yields CDR1 GTSNPN and CDR2 SVGIG (reference sequence). V lost 2 bases, J lost 5 bases, and 2 bases stayed unmatched. The CDR3 totals 13 residues. The CDR3 DNA sequence: TGTGCCTGGAGTTACAGGGGCAATGAAAAACTGTTTTTT. Amino acid sequence: CAWSYRGNEKLFF.

The CDR3 DNA reads TGTGCCAGCAGTTTAAGTCTAGCGGTCAATGAGCAGTTCTTC. Translated, it gives CASSLSLAVNEQFF. V is TRBV27 and J is TRBJ2-1; 7 nucleotides align to TRBD2. The length of the CDR3 is 14 residues. CDR1 is MNHEY and CDR2 is SMNVEV in the germline V gene (reference sequence). Trimming cost V 2 bases and J 6 bases; bases outside gene matches: 4.

This rearrangement joins TRBV27 to TRBJ1-1; tentatively, D is TRBD1 (6 bases). Germline CDR1 is MNHEY and CDR2 is SMNVEV (reference sequence). The CDR3 totals 14 residues. V lost 0 bases and J lost 4, with 9 bases in between. The CDR3 region has the DNA TGTGCCAGCAGTTTATCTGAGGGGGTCACTGAAGCTTTCTTT. The encoded protein is CASSLSEGVTEAFF.

This clonotype was detected only a few times. The chain links TRBV3-1 to TRBJ2-1; 12 bases agree with TRBD2. The CDR3 is made up of 14 amino acids. Per the germline V gene, CDR1 is LGHDT and CDR2 is YNNKEL (reference sequence). The junction had 5 bases not matched to a gene; V was cut back by 7 bases and J by 7 bases. Here the CDR3 reads CASNTLAGGNEQFF. Written as DNA, the CDR3 is TGTGCCAGCAACACACTAGCGGGAGGTAATGAGCAGTTCTTC.

This sequence joins TRBV10-3 and TRBJ2-7, with a weak D call TRBD2 (5 bases). CDR1 and CDR2 from the germline V gene are ENHRY and SYGVKD. The CDR3 runs to 14 residues. V lost 1 base to trimming and J lost 3 bases, with 10 bases between them. In DNA, the CDR3 is TGTGCCATCAGTGAGTACGGGGTATACTACGAGCAGTACTTC. It translates to CAISEYGVYYEQYF.

There are a few counts of this clonotype. The V gene is TRBV6-4, the J gene TRBJ2-2; 7 nucleotides agree with TRBD1. With 0 bases clipped from V and 4 bases from J, the junction kept 2 bases outside the gene matches. The CDR3 is 15 amino acids. The germline V gene has CDR1 MRHNA and CDR2 SNTAGT. The CDR3 loop reads CASSDSPGGTGELFF. DNA of the CDR3: TGTGCCAGCAGTGACTCTCCAGGGGGCACCGGGGAGCTGTTTTTT.

The chain has TRBV5-1 and TRBJ1-2; 7 bases are shared with TRBD1. CDR1 and CDR2 from the germline V gene are SGHRS and YFSETQ. With V trimmed by 1 base and J by 6 bases, 15 bases remained unmatched. The CDR3 loop spans 17 amino acids. CDR3 bases: TGCGCCAGCAGCTTGTACGACAGGGTCGAGGTCACCAATGGCTACACCTTC. It yields the protein CASSLYDRVEVTNGYTF.

The gene calls are TRBV24-1 and TRBJ2-5, with 11 bases lining up with TRBD1. With V trimmed by 5 bases and J by 4 bases, 5 bases remained unmatched. Germline V gene sequence: CDR1 KGHDR, CDR2 SFDVKD. CDR3 length: 15 residues. The CDR3 bases are TGTGCCACCAGTGTAGGGACAGGGGGGGCAGAGACCCAGTACTTC. Its protein product is CATSVGTGGAETQYF.

This sequence joins TRBV5-1 and TRBJ2-5; 8 nucleotides match TRBD1. TRBJ2-1 matches the DNA end more closely, so the J call is doubtful. This CDR3 comprises 17 residues. The germline V gene encodes CDR1 SGHRS and CDR2 YFSETQ. The CDR3 region is CASSTGTGGGWQETQFF. The DNA for the CDR3 is TGCGCCAGCAGCACAGGAACAGGGGGTGGGTGGCAAGAGACCCAGTTCTTC.

This chain connects TRBV6-1 to TRBJ1-5, with 12 bases identical to TRBD1. Germline trimming cut 0 bases from V and 7 bases from J; bases unmatched to any gene: 10. The germline CDR1 and CDR2 sequences are MNHNS and SASEGT. CDR3 length equals 18 residues. CDR3 sequence reads: CASSEALRGQGAWQPQHF. The CDR3 nucleotides are TGTGCCAGCAGTGAAGCTTTGAGGGGACAGGGGGCATGGCAGCCCCAGCATTTT.

V is TRBV27 and J is TRBJ2-7, with D perhaps matching TRBD1 (5 bases). CDR3 length: 15 amino acids. Trimming left V 2 bases short and J 0 bases short, with 11 bases between. Looked up from germline, CDR1 is MNHEY and CDR2 is SMNVEV (reference sequence). DNA of the CDR3: TGTGCCAGCAGTTTAAAGGGGCTATCCTCCTACGAGCAGTACTTC. This encodes CASSLKGLSSYEQYF.

This rearrangement joins TRBV4-1 to TRBJ2-1; D possibly matches TRBD1 or TRBD2 (6 bases each). The germline gives CDR1 MGHRA, CDR2 YSYEKL. The CDR3 has 14 residues. Deletions cut 5 bases from V and 8 bases from J, with 16 bases between. The CDR3 sequence: CASSGGRNYYEQFF. CDR3 bases: TGCGCCAGCAGCGGGGGGCGAAATTACTATGAGCAGTTCTTC.

The chain's CDR3 is CARQYTDTQYF. In nucleotides, the CDR3 is TGTGCCAGACAGTACACAGATACGCAGTATTTT. J is TRBJ2-3 and V is TRBV3-1; D call uncertain. Germline loops: CDR1 LGHDT, CDR2 YNNKEL (reference sequence). The CDR3 spans 11 residues. V dropped 9 bases and J dropped 2 bases, with 6 bases sitting between them.

J is TRBJ1-2 and V is TRBV12-3 or TRBV12-4; 7 bases agree with TRBD1. The CDR3 is 16 residues long. J was trimmed by 4 bases and V by 2 bases; bases with no gene match: 10. The CDR3 reads CASSLSRDRRFYGYTF. CDR3 sequence (DNA): TGTGCCAGCAGTTTATCCCGGGACAGAAGATTCTATGGCTACACCTTC.

This clonotype was detected many times. The chain has TRBV20-1 and TRBJ2-3, with TRBD1 as a possible D gene (5 bases). This CDR3 region has 14 residues. V was shortened by 6 bases and J by 4 bases, with 17 bases between the two germline ends. Germline V gene lookup returns CDR1 DFQATT and CDR2 SNEGSKA (reference sequence). In nucleotides, the CDR3 is TGCAGTGCCCCAAGTTGGCAGGGCGCAGATACGCAGTATTTT. This codes for CSAPSWQGADTQYF.

This clonotype was counted between two and nine times. The chain carries TRBV6-2 or TRBV6-3 and TRBJ2-7; 9 bases fit TRBD2. Trimming cost V 7 bases and J 0 bases; bases outside gene matches: 13. The CDR3 length is 17 residues. The germline V gene has CDR1 MNHEY and CDR2 SVGEGT. As DNA, the CDR3 is TGTGCCAGCAAAAGCGAGCGGGGGGCCTTCCTCTCCTACGAGCAGTACTTC. Encoded protein: CASKSERGAFLSYEQYF.

V is TRBV18 and J is TRBJ1-1, with 8 bases lining up with TRBD1. Germline values: CDR1 KGHSH, CDR2 LQKENI. J lost 0 bases, V lost 8 bases, and 8 bases had no gene match. This CDR3 region has 15 residues. CDR3: CASSLGTGLNTEAFF. The DNA for the CDR3 is TGTGCCAGCAGCTTAGGGACAGGTTTGAACACTGAAGCTTTCTTT.

This clonotype occurred a few times. The CDR3 region is CASSVGGGQPLETQYF. In DNA, the CDR3 is TGTGCCAGCAGCGTAGGAGGGGGGCAACCCTTGGAGACCCAGTACTTC. The J gene is TRBJ2-5, the V gene TRBV9; D possibly matches TRBD1 or TRBD2 (6 bases each). This CDR3 spans 16 amino acids. Per the germline V gene, CDR1 is SGDLS and CDR2 is YYNGEE. V shed 0 bases and J shed 5 bases, with 17 bases lying between them.

The gene calls are TRBV19 and TRBJ2-1; no reliable D call. Trimming left V 1 base short and J 2 bases short, with 6 bases between. The CDR3 has 14 residues. Germline V gives CDR1 LNHDA, CDR2 SQIVND (reference sequence). The CDR3 reads CASSIVGAYNEQFF. The CDR3 DNA follows: TGTGCCAGTAGTATAGTTGGCGCCTACAATGAGCAGTTCTTC.

The J gene is TRBJ2-7, the V gene TRBV27; 8 bases match TRBD1. V lost 4 bases to trimming and J lost 2 bases; unmatched junction nucleotides: 7. The CDR3 spans 15 residues. Per germline, CDR1 MNHEY and CDR2 SMNVEV (reference sequence). CDR3 in DNA: TGTGCCAGCAGTTCTCCCCGACAGGGGACCTACGAGCAGTACTTC. It codes for CASSSPRQGTYEQYF.

This clonotype was counted only a few times. The CDR3 DNA reads as TGCGCCAGCAGGATGAGGGGACTAGCGGGGGGGCTGCGCACAGATACGCAGTATTTT. Encoded protein: CASRMRGLAGGLRTDTQYF. This rearrangement joins TRBV5-1 to TRBJ2-3; 16 nucleotides agree with TRBD2. The CDR3 covers 19 residues. CDR1 is SGHRS, CDR2 YFSETQ, per germline. The V segment lost 5 bases and the J segment 1 base; nucleotides outside the gene matches: 10.